These T cell receptor beta chains were read from a single sample in a study of T cells in Graves' hyperthyroidism and ophthalmopathy. One entry per CDR3 protein, called by TCRdb with MiXCR from the multiplex PCR reads. The table includes more than 350,000 distinct CDR3 sequences, about 18% detected once. Specimen: blood. Receptors were obtained from a young woman with Graves' hyperthyroidism that later progressed to Graves' ophthalmopathy. The CDR3 runs from the conserved cysteine through the conserved F or W. A D gene is named only where the DNA matches it firmly. Size is omitted from some rows. Given values are once, few, many or a class for expanded clones.

clone_size	v_call	d_call	j_call	cdr3_nt	cdr3_aa
.	TRBV18	.	TRBJ2-4	TGTGCCAGCTCACCCCCGGCGCTAGCCAAAAACATTCAGTGCTTC	CASSPPALAKNIQCF
many	TRBV12-3/TRBV12-4	.	TRBJ2-1	TGTGCCAGCAGTTTTGCTAACAATGAGCAGTTCTTC	CASSFANNEQFF
few	TRBV24-1	.	TRBJ2-1	TGTGCCACCAGCTCTACCTCCTGGGGCGCGTCGTCCTACAATGAGCAGTTCTTC	CATSSTSWGASSYNEQFF
.	TRBV12-3/TRBV12-4	.	TRBJ2-1	TGTGCCAGCAGTTTCGGGGAGGCCTACAATGAGCAGTTCTTC	CASSFGEAYNEQFF
many	TRBV6-1	.	TRBJ1-2	TGTGCCAGCAGTGAAAACCCGGGGGCTCTCTATGGCTACACCTTC	CASSENPGALYGYTF
.	TRBV4-2	TRBD2	TRBJ2-2	TGTGCCAGCAGCCAAAGGACTAGCGGGGGGGCGTATAGTAGCACCGGGGAGCTGTTTTTT	CASSQRTSGGAYSSTGELFF
many	TRBV6-6	.	TRBJ2-1	TGTGCCAGCAGTTACGAGGGTTCGGGGCACAATGAGCAGTTCTTC	CASSYEGSGHNEQFF
.	TRBV29-1	.	TRBJ2-7	TGCAGCGCTGGGGTGGGGATTGGACAGAACTACGAGCAGTACTTC	CSAGVGIGQNYEQYF
many	TRBV7-8	.	TRBJ2-7	TGTGCCAGCAGCTCCAGATCGACGGACGCCGAGCAGTACTTC	CASSSRSTDAEQYF
.	TRBV9	TRBD1	TRBJ2-2	TGTGCCAGCAGCGTCCAGGACAGGGGGCTAACCGGGGAGCTGTTTTTT	CASSVQDRGLTGELFF
.	TRBV6-1	.	TRBJ2-7	TGTGCCAGCAGTGAAAGAGGGTGGGGTTTCTACGAGCAGTACTTC	CASSERGWGFYEQYF
.	TRBV6-1	.	TRBJ1-1	TGTGCCAGCAGTCCCCTGGGGAGCTACACTGAAGCTTTCTTT	CASSPLGSYTEAFF
.	TRBV24-1	TRBD2	TRBJ2-5	TGTGCCACCACGACTAGCGGGCAAGAGACCCAGTACTTC	CATTTSGQETQYF
.	TRBV11-1	.	TRBJ1-2	TGTGCCAGCAGCTCCCGGGATATCTATGGCTACACCTTC	CASSSRDIYGYTF
many	TRBV30	.	TRBJ2-7	TGTGCCTGGAGCGGGGGGACAGGAGCCTACGAGCAGTACTTC	CAWSGGTGAYEQYF
many	TRBV11-2	.	TRBJ2-3	TGTGCCAGCAGCTTATGGGCAGGGCAACCCGATACGCAGTATTTT	CASSLWAGQPDTQYF
few	TRBV28	TRBD1	TRBJ2-2	TGTGCCAGCGTTGGGCAGGGGGTGAACACCGGGGAGCTGTTTTTT	CASVGQGVNTGELFF
.	TRBV19	.	TRBJ1-6	TGTGCCAGTAGTACGGGACGACCTAATTCACCCCTCCACTTT	CASSTGRPNSPLHF
few	TRBV9	.	TRBJ2-7	TGTGCCAGCAGCGTAGGGAGGACAACCTACGAGCAGTACTTC	CASSVGRTTYEQYF
many	TRBV27	.	TRBJ2-1	TGTGCCAGCAGCAAAACCGGGACTTGGGAGTTCTTC	CASSKTGTWEFF
.	TRBV5-5	TRBD1	TRBJ2-7	TGTGCCAGCAGCTACGATCCGGGACAGGCTTCCTACGAGCAGTACTTC	CASSYDPGQASYEQYF
many	TRBV6-1	.	TRBJ2-5	TGTGCCACACGGAACCCAAACCAAGAGACCCAGTACTTC	CATRNPNQETQYF